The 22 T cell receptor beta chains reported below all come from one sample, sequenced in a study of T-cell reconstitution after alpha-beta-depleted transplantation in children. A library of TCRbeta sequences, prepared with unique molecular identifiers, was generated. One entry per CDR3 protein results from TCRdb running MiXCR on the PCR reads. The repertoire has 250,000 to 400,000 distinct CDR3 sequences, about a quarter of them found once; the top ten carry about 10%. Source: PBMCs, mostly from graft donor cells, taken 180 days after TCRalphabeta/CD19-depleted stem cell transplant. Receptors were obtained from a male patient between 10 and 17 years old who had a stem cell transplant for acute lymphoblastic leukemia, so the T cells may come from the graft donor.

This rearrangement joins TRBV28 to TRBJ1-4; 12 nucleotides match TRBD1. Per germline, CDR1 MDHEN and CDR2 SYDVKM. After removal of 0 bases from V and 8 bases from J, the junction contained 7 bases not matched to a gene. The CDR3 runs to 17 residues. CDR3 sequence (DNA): TGTGCCAGCAGTTTATGGTCGGGACAGGGGGCAAGGGAAAAACTGTTTTTT. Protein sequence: CASSLWSGQGAREKLFF.

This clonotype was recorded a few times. CDR3 in DNA: TGTGCCAGCAGCGTAGCCCCGGGACAGTCCTATCACAATGAGCAGTTCTTC. It is translated as CASSVAPGQSYHNEQFF. This chain links TRBV9 with TRBJ2-1; TRBD1 agrees at 7 bases. The CDR3 sequence is 17 residues long. The J segment lost 5 bases and the V segment lost 0 bases, leaving 11 bases of the junction unmatched. The germline CDR1 and CDR2 sequences are SGDLS and YYNGEE. The entire variable domain, with the rest obtained from reference TRBV9 and TRBJ2-1, is as follows: DSGVTQTPKHLITATGQRVTLRCSPRSGDLSVYWYQQSLDQGLQFLIQYYNGEERAKGNILERFSAQQFPDLHSELNLSSLELGDSALYFCASSVAPGQSYHNEQFFGPGTRLTVL.

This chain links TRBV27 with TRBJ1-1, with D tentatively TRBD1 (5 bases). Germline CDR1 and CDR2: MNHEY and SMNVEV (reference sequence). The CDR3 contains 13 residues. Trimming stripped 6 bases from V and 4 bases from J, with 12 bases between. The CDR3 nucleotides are TGTGCCAGCAGACACCCAGGGATCACTGAAGCTTTCTTT. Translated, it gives CASRHPGITEAFF.

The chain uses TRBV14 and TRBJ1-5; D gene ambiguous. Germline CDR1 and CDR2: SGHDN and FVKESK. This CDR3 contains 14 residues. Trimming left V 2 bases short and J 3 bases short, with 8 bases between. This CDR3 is CASSQQGVNQPQHF. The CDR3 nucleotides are TGTGCCAGCAGCCAACAAGGAGTCAATCAGCCCCAGCATTTT.

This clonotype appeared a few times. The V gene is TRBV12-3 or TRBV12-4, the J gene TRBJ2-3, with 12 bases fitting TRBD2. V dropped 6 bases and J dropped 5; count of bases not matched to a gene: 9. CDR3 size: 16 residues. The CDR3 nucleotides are TGTGCCAGCAGAAGTCTAGCGGGAGGGTGGGGAGATACGCAGTATTTT. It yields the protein CASRSLAGGWGDTQYF.

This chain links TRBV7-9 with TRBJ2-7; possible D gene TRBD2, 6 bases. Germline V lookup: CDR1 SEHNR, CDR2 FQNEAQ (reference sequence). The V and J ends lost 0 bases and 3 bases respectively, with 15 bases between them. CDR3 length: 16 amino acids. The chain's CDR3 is CASSLAGKGLIYEQYF. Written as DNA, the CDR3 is TGTGCCAGCAGCTTAGCGGGAAAGGGACTTATCTACGAGCAGTACTTC.

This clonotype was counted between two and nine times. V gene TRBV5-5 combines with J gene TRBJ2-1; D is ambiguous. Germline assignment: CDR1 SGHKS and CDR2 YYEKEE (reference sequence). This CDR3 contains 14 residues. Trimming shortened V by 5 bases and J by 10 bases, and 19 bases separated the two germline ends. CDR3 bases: TGTGCCAGCAGTCCACCCTCTCGTCCTTCGGAGCAGTTCTTC. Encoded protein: CASSPPSRPSEQFF. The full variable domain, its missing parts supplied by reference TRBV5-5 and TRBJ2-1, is DAGVTQSPTHLIKTRGQQVTLRCSPISGHKSVSWYQQVLGQGPQFIFQYYEKEERGRGNFPDRFSARQFPNYSSELNVNALLLGDSALYLCASSPPSRPSEQFFGPGTRLTVL.

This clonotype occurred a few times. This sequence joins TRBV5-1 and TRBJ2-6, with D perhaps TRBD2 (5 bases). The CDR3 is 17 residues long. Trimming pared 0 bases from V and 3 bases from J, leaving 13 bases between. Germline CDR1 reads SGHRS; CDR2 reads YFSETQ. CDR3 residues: CASSLASRGYGANVLTF. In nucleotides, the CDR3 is TGCGCCAGCAGCTTGGCCAGTCGAGGGTATGGGGCCAACGTCCTGACTTTC.

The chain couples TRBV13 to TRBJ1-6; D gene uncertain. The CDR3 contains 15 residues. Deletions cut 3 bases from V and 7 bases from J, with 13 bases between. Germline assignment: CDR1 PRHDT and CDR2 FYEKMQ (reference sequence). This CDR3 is CASSFSARKNSPLHF. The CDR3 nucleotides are TGTGCCAGCAGCTTCAGTGCCCGGAAGAATTCACCCCTCCACTTT. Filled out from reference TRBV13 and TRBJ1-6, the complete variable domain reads AAGVIQSPRHLIKEKRETATLKCYPIPRHDTVYWYQQGPGQDPQFLISFYEKMQSDKGSIPDRFSAQQFSDYHSELNMSSLELGDSALYFCASSFSARKNSPLHFGNGTRLTVT.

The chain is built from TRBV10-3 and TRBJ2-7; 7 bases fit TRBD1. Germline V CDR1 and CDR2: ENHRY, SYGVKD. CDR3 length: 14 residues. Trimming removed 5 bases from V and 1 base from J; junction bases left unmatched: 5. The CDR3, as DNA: TGTGCCATCAGTCACAAGGGACAGTCCTACGAGCAGTACTTC. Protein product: CAISHKGQSYEQYF.

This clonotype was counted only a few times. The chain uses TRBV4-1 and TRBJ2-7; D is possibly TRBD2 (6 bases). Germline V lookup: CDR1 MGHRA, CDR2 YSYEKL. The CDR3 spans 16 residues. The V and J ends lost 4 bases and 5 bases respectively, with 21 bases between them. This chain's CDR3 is CASSPARERRGNEQYF. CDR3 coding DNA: TGCGCCAGCAGCCCTGCCAGGGAACGGCGCGGGAACGAGCAGTACTTC.

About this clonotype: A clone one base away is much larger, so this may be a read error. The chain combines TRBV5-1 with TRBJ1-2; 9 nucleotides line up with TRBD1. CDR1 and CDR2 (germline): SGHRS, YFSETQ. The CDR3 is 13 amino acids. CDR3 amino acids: CARRTGEPYGYTF. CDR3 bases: TGCGCCCGCAGGACAGGGGAACCCTATGGCTACACCTTC. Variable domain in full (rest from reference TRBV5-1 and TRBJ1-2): KAGVTQTPRYLIKTRGQQVTLSCSPISGHRSVSWYQQTPGQGLQFLFEYFSETQRNKGNFPGRFSGRQFSNSRSEMNVSTLELGDSALYLCARRTGEPYGYTFGSGTRLTVV.

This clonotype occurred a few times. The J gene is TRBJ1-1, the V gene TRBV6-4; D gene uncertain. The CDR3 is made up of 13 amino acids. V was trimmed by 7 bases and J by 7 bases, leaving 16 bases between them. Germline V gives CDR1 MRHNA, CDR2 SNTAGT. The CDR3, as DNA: TGTGCCAGCACTATGACCTGGCCCCGTGAAGCTTTCTTT. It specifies CASTMTWPREAFF.

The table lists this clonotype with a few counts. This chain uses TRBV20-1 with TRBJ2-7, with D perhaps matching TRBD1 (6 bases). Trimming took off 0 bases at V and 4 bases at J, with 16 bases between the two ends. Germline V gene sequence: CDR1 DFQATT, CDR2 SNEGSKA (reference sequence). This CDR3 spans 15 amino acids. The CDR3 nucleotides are TGCAGTGCTAGAGATCAGCAGGGGTATGGGTACGAGCAGTACTTC. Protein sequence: CSARDQQGYGYEQYF.

In nucleotides, the CDR3 is TGTGCCATCAGTGAGTCGACCGCTAACTATGGCTACACCTTC. Protein sequence: CAISESTANYGYTF. V gene TRBV10-3 combines with J gene TRBJ1-2; D not resolved. Germline V CDR1 and CDR2: ENHRY, SYGVKD. The V end lost 0 bases, the J end lost 0 bases, and 5 bases lay between the germline ends. This CDR3 has 14 amino acids.

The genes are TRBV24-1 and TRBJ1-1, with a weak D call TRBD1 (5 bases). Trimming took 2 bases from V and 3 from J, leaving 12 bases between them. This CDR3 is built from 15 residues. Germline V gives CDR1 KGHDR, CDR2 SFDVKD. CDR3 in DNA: TGTGCCACCAGTGATTGGACGGGGCCTCACACTGAAGCTTTCTTT. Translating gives CATSDWTGPHTEAFF.

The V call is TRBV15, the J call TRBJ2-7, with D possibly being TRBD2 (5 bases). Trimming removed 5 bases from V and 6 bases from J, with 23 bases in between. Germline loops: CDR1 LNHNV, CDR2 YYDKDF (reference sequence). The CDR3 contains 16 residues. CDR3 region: CATSPGVGWSPGEQYF. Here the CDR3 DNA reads TGTGCCACCAGCCCCGGGGTCGGATGGAGCCCTGGCGAGCAGTACTTC.

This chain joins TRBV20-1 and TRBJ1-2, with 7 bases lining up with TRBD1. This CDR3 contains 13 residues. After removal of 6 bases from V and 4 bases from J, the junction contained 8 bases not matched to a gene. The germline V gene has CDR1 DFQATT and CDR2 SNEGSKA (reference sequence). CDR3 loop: CSARGGGAYGYTF. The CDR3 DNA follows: TGCAGTGCCCGAGGAGGGGGCGCCTATGGCTACACCTTC.

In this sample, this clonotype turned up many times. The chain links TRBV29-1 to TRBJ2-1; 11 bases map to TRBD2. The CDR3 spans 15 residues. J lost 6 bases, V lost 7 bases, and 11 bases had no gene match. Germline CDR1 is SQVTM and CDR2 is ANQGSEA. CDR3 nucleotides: TGCAGCGCCGAAGCGGTTAGCGGGAGGGTCAATGAGCAGTTCTTC. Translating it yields CSAEAVSGRVNEQFF.

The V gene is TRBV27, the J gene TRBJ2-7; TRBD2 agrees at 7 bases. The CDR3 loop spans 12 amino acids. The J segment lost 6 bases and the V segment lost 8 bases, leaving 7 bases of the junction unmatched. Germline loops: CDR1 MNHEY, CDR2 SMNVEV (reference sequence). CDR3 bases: TGTGCCAGCCGGGTATGGGAGGGCGAGCAGTACTTC. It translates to CASRVWEGEQYF.

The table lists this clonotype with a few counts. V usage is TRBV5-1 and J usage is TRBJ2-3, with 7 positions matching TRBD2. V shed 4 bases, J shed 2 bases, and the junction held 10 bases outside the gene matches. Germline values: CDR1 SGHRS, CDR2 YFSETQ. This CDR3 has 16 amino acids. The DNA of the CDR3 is TGCGCCAGCAGCGGTCTGAGCGGGGTTGACACAGATACGCAGTATTTT. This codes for CASSGLSGVDTDTQYF.

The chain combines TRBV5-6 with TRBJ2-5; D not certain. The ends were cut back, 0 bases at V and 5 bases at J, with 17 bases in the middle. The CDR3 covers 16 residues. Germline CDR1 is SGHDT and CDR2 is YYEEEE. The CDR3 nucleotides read TGTGCCAGCAGCTTGGACTTCCTTAGCACCCCGGAGACCCAGTACTTC. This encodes CASSLDFLSTPETQYF.